One and the same sample provided the 29 T cell receptor beta chains below, sequenced in a study of CD8+ T cells in alopecia areata. Following RNA extraction, reverse transcription yielded cDNA that acted as the sequencing template. Profiled with immunoSEQ multiplex PCR; TCRdb holds only in-frame clones, not every one. The data hold under 200,000 clones, with 60% observed a single time. Treatment described: oral pan-JAK inhibitor, 5-10 mg twice daily. Source: CD4+ T cells sorted from blood, taken at week 24, from a patient treated with tofacitinib. The receptor source for this set is a human donor with alopecia areata.

The rearrangement joins TRBV29-1 to TRBJ2-2, with 8 bases matching TRBD1. The ends lost 7 bases at V and 1 base at J; junction bases unmatched: 5. Germline CDR1 SQVTM, CDR2 ANQGSEA. The CDR3 spans 14 residues. The chain's CDR3 is CSATTGVNTGELFF. The CDR3 bases are TGCAGCGCGACGACAGGGGTGAACACCGGGGAGCTGTTTTTT.

This clone has only one observation. The V call is TRBV6-5, the J call TRBJ2-3; D is possibly TRBD1 or TRBD2 (5 bases each). V was shortened by 6 bases and J by 6 bases, with 13 bases between the two germline ends. CDR1 is MNHEY and CDR2 is SVGAGI in the germline V gene. This CDR3 is built from 13 residues. CDR3 in DNA: TGTGCCAGCAGCGCCGGGGCCTGGGATACGCAGTATTTT. Translation gives CASSAGAWDTQYF.

In regard to this clone: Distinct nucleotide sequences in the sample also encode this CDR3. The rearrangement links TRBV2 to TRBJ1-6; 8 nucleotides align to TRBD1. With 6 bases clipped from V and 6 bases from J, the junction kept 4 bases outside the gene matches. This CDR3 spans 14 amino acids. Germline CDR1 is SNHLY and CDR2 is FYNNEI. The CDR3: CASSNGQGNSPLHF. The CDR3 nucleotides are TGTGCCAGCAGCAACGGACAGGGTAATTCACCCCTCCACTTT.

The chain employs TRBV6-6 and TRBJ2-5, with a weak D call TRBD1 (5 bases). In germline, CDR1 is MNHNY, CDR2 SVGAGI (reference sequence). V dropped 7 bases and J dropped 2 bases, with 8 bases sitting between them. The CDR3 is made up of 12 amino acids. For the CDR3, the DNA is TGTGCCAGCACCTGGACACAAGAGACCCAGTACTTC. Translating gives CASTWTQETQYF.

This chain connects TRBV11-2 to TRBJ2-3; perhaps TRBD2 as D (5 bases). CDR3 length: 12 amino acids. V was cut by 3 bases and J by 9 bases, with 10 bases left in between. Germline V gene data show CDR1 as SGHAT and CDR2 as FQNNGV. The CDR3 reads CASSLTTKTQYF. Here the CDR3 DNA reads TGTGCCAGCAGCTTGACTACGAAGACGCAGTATTTT.

The rearrangement links TRBV5-1 to TRBJ1-1; no clear D gene. This CDR3 is built from 16 residues. Germline V gene sequence: CDR1 SGHRS, CDR2 YFSETQ. The germline V and J ends were trimmed by 4 bases and 4 bases, with 20 bases remaining between them. The CDR3 sequence is CASSPRTSGVGTEAFF. In nucleotides, the CDR3 is TGCGCCAGCAGCCCGAGGACCTCAGGAGTGGGCACTGAAGCTTTCTTT.

This clone was found a few times. CDR3 protein: CASSVAAGEETQYF. CDR3 DNA: TGTGCCAGCAGCGTAGCGGCGGGGGAGGAGACCCAGTACTTC. The rearrangement joins TRBV9 to TRBJ2-5, with 7 bases that match TRBD2. The CDR3 has 14 residues. In germline, CDR1 is SGDLS, CDR2 YYNGEE. The ends lost 0 bases at V and 5 bases at J; junction bases unmatched: 4.

This clone came up a few times. This sequence joins TRBV15 and TRBJ2-2, with D perhaps matching TRBD2 (5 bases). This CDR3 is built from 12 residues. Trimming removed 0 bases at V and 14 bases at J, with 10 bases between. The germline V gene encodes CDR1 LNHNV and CDR2 YYDKDF (reference sequence). The CDR3 spells CATSRDLGSLFF. The DNA for the CDR3 is TGTGCCACCAGCAGAGATTTGGGGAGCCTGTTTTTT.

V is TRBV15 and J is TRBJ2-1; perhaps D is TRBD1 or TRBD2 (5 bases each). The ends were cut back, 1 base at V and 7 bases at J, with 11 bases in the middle. In germline, CDR1 is LNHNV, CDR2 YYDKDF (reference sequence). The CDR3 sequence is 14 residues long. Written as DNA, the CDR3 is TGTGCCACCAGCAGAGTTGGGACGGGAAATGAGCAGTTCTTC. This encodes CATSRVGTGNEQFF.

The chain employs TRBV7-3 and TRBJ1-1, with D hard to call. Germline CDR1 is SGHTA and CDR2 is FQGTGA. Trimming shortened V by 6 bases and J by 2 bases, and 10 bases separated the two germline ends. There are 13 residues in the CDR3. CDR3 amino acids: CASSPGTNTEAFF. The CDR3 DNA reads TGTGCCAGCAGTCCTGGAACAAACACTGAAGCTTTCTTT.

V usage is TRBV23-1 and J usage is TRBJ2-5, with 7 bases fitting TRBD1. TRBV23-1 is treated as an ORF (open reading frame) with a function not yet certain. The trim removed 6 bases at V and 10 bases at J, leaving 8 bases unmatched. The CDR3 consists of 12 residues. Written as DNA, the CDR3 is TGCGCCAGCAGGTTACAGGGGCAAGGCCAGTACTTC. Encoded protein: CASRLQGQGQYF.

The chain employs TRBV29-1 and TRBJ1-3; D gene unclear. Germline lookup yields CDR1 SQVTM and CDR2 ANQGSEA. This CDR3 spans 13 amino acids. Trimming cost V 6 bases and J 2 bases, with 11 bases left between them. In DNA form, the CDR3 reads TGCAGCGTCGCCGGGTCCCCTGGAAACACCATATATTTT. Amino acid sequence: CSVAGSPGNTIYF. Filled out from reference TRBV29-1 and TRBJ1-3, the complete variable domain reads SAVISQKPSRDICQRGTSLTIQCQVDSQVTMMFWYRQQPGQSLTLIATANQGSEATYESGFVIDKFPISRPNLTFSTLTVSNMSPEDSSIYLCSVAGSPGNTIYFGEGSWLTVV.

This clone was seen a handful of times. The chain combines TRBV5-1 with TRBJ2-7; perhaps D is TRBD1 or TRBD2 (5 bases each). V was shortened by 0 bases and J by 5 bases, with 18 bases between the two germline ends. The CDR3 is 16 residues long. In germline, CDR1 is SGHRS, CDR2 YFSETQ. The CDR3 sequence is CASSLGGPHPGNEQYF. CDR3 in DNA: TGCGCCAGCAGCTTGGGGGGACCCCATCCCGGTAACGAGCAGTACTTC.

Here the CDR3 reads CSGGQALRKTQYF. CDR3 DNA sequence: TGCAGCGGTGGACAGGCCCTGAGGAAGACCCAGTACTTC. This chain uses TRBV29-1 with TRBJ2-5; 7 bases line up with TRBD1. With 7 bases clipped from V and 6 bases from J, the junction kept 11 bases outside the gene matches. This CDR3 region has 13 residues. Germline V gene lookup returns CDR1 SQVTM and CDR2 ANQGSEA.

This chain uses TRBV11-2 with TRBJ2-1, with 7 bases fitting TRBD1. CDR1 and CDR2 from the germline V gene are SGHAT and FQNNGV. This CDR3 region has 16 residues. V shed 3 bases and J 3 bases; nucleotides not matched to a gene: 8. CDR3 amino acids: CASSLLRDRNYNEQFF. CDR3 nucleotide sequence: TGTGCCAGCAGCTTGCTCCGGGACAGAAACTACAATGAGCAGTTCTTC.

V is TRBV30 and J is TRBJ1-3; no firm D call. V gave up 5 bases and J gave up 0 bases, with 8 bases separating them. CDR1 is GTSNPN and CDR2 is SVGIG in the germline V gene (reference sequence). This CDR3 region has 13 residues. As DNA, the CDR3 is TGTGCCTGGCAGAGCGGCTCTGGAAACACCATATATTTT. It yields the protein CAWQSGSGNTIYF. Full variable domain (remainder filled in from reference TRBV30 and TRBJ1-3): SQTIHQWPATLVQPVGSPLSLECTVEGTSNPNLYWYRQAAGRGLQLLFYSVGIGQISSEVPQNLSASRPQDRQFILSSKKLLLSDSGFYLCAWQSGSGNTIYFGEGSWLTVV.

This chain uses TRBV27 with TRBJ1-1, with D hard to call. V gave up 6 bases and J gave up 4 bases, with 15 bases separating them. The germline CDR1 and CDR2 sequences are MNHEY and SMNVEV (reference sequence). The CDR3 length is 14 residues. DNA of the CDR3: TGTGCCAGCAGCCCTGACTACTGGGGCACTGAAGCTTTCTTT. Its translation: CASSPDYWGTEAFF.

This clone was detected a few times. The V call is TRBV5-4, the J call TRBJ2-5, with D tentatively TRBD1 (7 bases). The CDR3 length is 15 residues. V lost 3 bases, J lost 4 bases, and 16 bases lay in between. From germline, CDR1 is SGHNT and CDR2 YYREEE (reference sequence). The CDR3 sequence is CASSWRGRGLETQYF. The CDR3 coding sequence is TGTGCCAGCAGCTGGAGGGGGCGCGGGTTAGAGACCCAGTACTTC.

Here the CDR3 reads CASSVDRGHTGELFF. For the CDR3, the DNA is TGTGCCAGCAGTGTCGACAGGGGACACACCGGGGAGCTGTTTTTT. The rearrangement joins TRBV6-4 to TRBJ2-2; 8 bases map to TRBD1. CDR1 MRHNA and CDR2 SNTAGT come from the germline V gene. The CDR3 runs 15 residues. V trimming: 4 bases; J trimming: 3 bases; junction bases outside the gene matches: 4.

This chain uses TRBV2 with TRBJ1-6; D remains ambiguous. Germline V gives CDR1 SNHLY, CDR2 FYNNEI. The V end lost 3 bases, the J end lost 9 bases, and 12 bases lay between the germline ends. There are 14 residues in the CDR3. The chain's CDR3 is CASSDGLTGSPLHF. The CDR3 region has the DNA TGTGCCAGCAGTGACGGGTTGACTGGTTCACCCCTCCACTTT.

CDR3 coding DNA: TGCAGCGTTGCCATACAGGGCGGGCAGCCCCAGCATTTT. Protein product: CSVAIQGGQPQHF. The rearrangement joins TRBV29-1 to TRBJ1-5; the D gene is possibly TRBD1 (6 bases). V shed 4 bases and J shed 7 bases, with 14 bases lying between them. CDR1 is SQVTM and CDR2 is ANQGSEA in the germline V gene. This CDR3 spans 13 amino acids.

The chain recombines TRBV12-5 with TRBJ1-6; D is perhaps TRBD1 (5 bases). The CDR3 consists of 14 residues. Trimming stripped 2 bases from V and 7 bases from J, with 9 bases between. In germline, CDR1 is LGHNT, CDR2 FRNRAP. CDR3 nucleotide sequence: TGTGCTAGTGGTTTGCTCCAGGGAAATTCACCCCTCCACTTT. Its protein product is CASGLLQGNSPLHF.

V gene TRBV30 combines with J gene TRBJ2-5; TRBD2 might be the D (7 bases). V was pared by 2 bases and J by 1 base, with 17 bases between. This CDR3 has 16 residues. Germline-derived CDR1 and CDR2 are GTSNPN and SVGIG (reference sequence). CDR3 amino acids: CAWSTAGRGLQETQYF. CDR3 nucleotides: TGTGCCTGGAGTACGGCCGGGCGGGGGCTCCAAGAGACCCAGTACTTC. Drawing the rest from reference TRBV30 and TRBJ2-5, the complete variable domain is SQTIHQWPATLVQPVGSPLSLECTVEGTSNPNLYWYRQAAGRGLQLLFYSVGIGQISSEVPQNLSASRPQDRQFILSSKKLLLSDSGFYLCAWSTAGRGLQETQYFGPGTRLLVL.

V usage is TRBV5-1 and J usage is TRBJ1-6; a possible D gene is TRBD1 (6 bases). V lost 5 bases and J lost 7, with 19 bases in between. Looked up from germline, CDR1 is SGHRS and CDR2 is YFSETQ. CDR3 length equals 16 residues. CDR3 nucleotide sequence: TGCGCCAGCAGGCCTACGGCCACAGGGAGGAATTCACCCCTCCACTTT. The encoded protein is CASRPTATGRNSPLHF.

The chain is built from TRBV30 and TRBJ1-5; TRBD1 is a possible D gene (5 bases). The germline CDR1 and CDR2 sequences are GTSNPN and SVGIG (reference sequence). The CDR3 covers 13 residues. V shed 2 bases and J shed 6 bases, with 11 bases lying between them. The CDR3 region is CAWSTRGRQPQHF. The CDR3 DNA reads TGTGCCTGGAGTACTAGGGGCCGTCAGCCCCAGCATTTT. The full variable domain, with the rest looked up from reference TRBV30 and TRBJ1-5, is SQTIHQWPATLVQPVGSPLSLECTVEGTSNPNLYWYRQAAGRGLQLLFYSVGIGQISSEVPQNLSASRPQDRQFILSSKKLLLSDSGFYLCAWSTRGRQPQHFGDGTRLSIL.

CDR3 coding DNA: TGCAGCGTTCTTAGGGGAGGGATGAACACTGAAGCTTTCTTT. Translation: CSVLRGGMNTEAFF. This chain uses TRBV29-1 with TRBJ1-1; maybe TRBD1 (5 bases). Germline V CDR1 and CDR2: SQVTM, ANQGSEA. The CDR3 spans 14 residues. The V end was cut by 5 bases, the J end by 0 bases, with 13 bases between.

This chain uses TRBV6-5 with TRBJ2-1, with 7 bases identical to TRBD1. Losses at the gene ends were 5 bases for V and 2 bases for J; bases not matched to a gene: 3. Germline CDR1 MNHEY, CDR2 SVGAGI. This CDR3 comprises 14 residues. The CDR3 here is CASSQQGTYNEQFF. The CDR3 coding sequence is TGTGCCAGCAGTCAACAGGGGACCTACAATGAGCAGTTCTTC.

The rearrangement uses TRBV29-1 and TRBJ2-5, with D possibly being TRBD2 (5 bases). Germline CDR1 reads SQVTM; CDR2 reads ANQGSEA. There are 13 residues in the CDR3. CDR3 amino acids: CTIRSPGSETQYF. The CDR3 DNA reads TGCACTATACGATCGCCGGGGTCGGAGACCCAGTACTTC.

In this sample, this clone turned up once. The chain joins TRBV9 to TRBJ1-2, with D unresolved. CDR1 and CDR2 (germline): SGDLS, YYNGEE. The CDR3 covers 19 residues. V lost 4 bases, J lost 4 bases, and 29 bases lay in between. CDR3 sequence (DNA): TGTGCCAGCAGCCTAGAACCCCAAGGGAGGGATCAACGAGGCTATGGCTACACCTTC. The encoded protein is CASSLEPQGRDQRGYGYTF.